The 9 T cell receptor beta chains reported below all come from one sample, sequenced in a study of identical twins. In TCRdb, the 5' RACE reads were re-called with MiXCR into one record per CDR3 protein. Seen here are roughly 1.6 million distinct CDR3 sequences, 25% to 35% observed once, and the top ten hold approximately 0.25%. Sequencing was done on a sample of cord blood. Source of these receptors: a newborn girl in good health.

This clonotype was found a few times. J is TRBJ1-4 and V is TRBV6-1; the D is unclear. Trimming pared 4 bases from V and 3 bases from J, leaving 12 bases between. CDR1 and CDR2 (germline): MNHNS, SASEGT. The CDR3 is 15 residues long. The CDR3 nucleotides read TGTGCCAGCAGTGTTCACGGCTTCCCTAATGAAAAACTGTTTTTT. Translating gives CASSVHGFPNEKLFF.

This clonotype has a handful of counts. The gene calls are TRBV6-5 and TRBJ2-3; 11 nucleotides line up with TRBD2. The CDR3 is 19 residues long. Unmatched junction bases numbered 13, after V lost 2 bases and J lost 3 bases. CDR1 and CDR2 (germline): MNHEY, SVGAGI. This CDR3 is CASSYRTSGGGLRTDTQYF. The CDR3 coding sequence is TGTGCCAGCAGTTACAGAACTAGCGGGGGCGGCTTAAGGACAGATACGCAGTATTTT.

This chain uses TRBV20-1 with TRBJ2-7; no clear D. The DNA end is more similar to TRBJ2-5, so the J call may be wrong. The CDR3 is 13 residues long. From germline, CDR1 is DFQATT and CDR2 SNEGSKA (reference sequence). The CDR3, as DNA: TGCAGTGCTAGTCGCGGCAGACGAGAGACCCAGTACTTC. Its protein is CSASRGRRETQYF.

This clonotype was observed a few times. The V call is TRBV25-1, the J call TRBJ1-2, with a tentative D call TRBD1 (5 bases). Trimming took off 7 bases at V and 7 bases at J, with 19 bases between the two ends. The germline CDR1 and CDR2 sequences are MGHDK and SYGVNS. The CDR3 is made up of 14 amino acids. CDR3 DNA sequence: TGTGCCAGCACCGCACCAAGGGGAGATGGTGGCTACACCTTC. Translated: CASTAPRGDGGYTF.

This clonotype was seen a handful of times. The gene calls are TRBV6-5 and TRBJ1-2; D remains ambiguous. V dropped 6 bases and J dropped 1 base, with 12 bases sitting between them. Germline CDR1 MNHEY, CDR2 SVGAGI. The CDR3 consists of 14 residues. The CDR3 nucleotides are TGTGCCAGCAGGCCCCTCAAATATAACTATGGCTACACCTTC. This gives the protein CASRPLKYNYGYTF.

The rearrangement uses TRBV20-1 and TRBJ2-1, with TRBD2 identical over 8 bases. The V segment lost 2 bases and the J segment 3 bases; nucleotides outside the gene matches: 9. There are 16 residues in the CDR3. Germline V gives CDR1 DFQATT, CDR2 SNEGSKA (reference sequence). CDR3 sequence reads: CSARQTSGRRYNEQFF. The CDR3 DNA reads as TGCAGTGCTAGACAGACCAGCGGGAGACGCTACAATGAGCAGTTCTTC.

V is TRBV19 and J is TRBJ1-1, with no clear D. The CDR3 runs to 19 residues. The germline V gene encodes CDR1 LNHDA and CDR2 SQIVND (reference sequence). The V end lost 1 base, the J end lost 4 bases, and 25 bases lay between the germline ends. CDR3: CASSIVGPIGRPKGTEAFF. The DNA of the CDR3 is TGTGCCAGTAGTATAGTAGGGCCTATTGGACGCCCCAAGGGCACTGAAGCTTTCTTT.

The sample holds a few counts of this clonotype. A read error may account for a junction end that differs from germline. V is TRBV4-2 and J is TRBJ2-1, with TRBD2 identical over 7 bases. This CDR3 comprises 15 residues. In germline, CDR1 is LGHNA, CDR2 YNFKEQ. The CDR3: CASGQDLAGYNEQFF. The CDR3 nucleotides read TGTGCCAGCGGCCAAGATTTAGCGGGTTACAATGAGCAGTTCTTC.

The chain employs TRBV29-1 and TRBJ1-1, with D tentatively TRBD1 (5 bases). Per the germline V gene, CDR1 is SQVTM and CDR2 is ANQGSEA. Deletions cut 4 bases from V and 9 bases from J, with 12 bases between. The CDR3 loop spans 11 amino acids. The DNA of the CDR3 is TGCAGCGTTGGCGGGCAGGGAAAAGCTTTCTTT. This sequence encodes CSVGGQGKAFF.